This T cell receptor (beta chain) was captured in a study of T-cell memory formation after mild COVID-19. This CDR3 has 14 amino acids. Germline CDR1 and CDR2: KGHSH and LQKENI. V dropped 6 bases and J dropped 5; count of bases not matched to a gene: 9. Via MiXCR, TCRdb re-called the 5' RACE reads, giving one row per CDR3 protein. The table has fewer than 350,000 distinct CDR3 sequences, 15% to 20% seen once. Remarks on this clonotype: Its antigen remains unidentified.

Points from the study as a whole: Second-wave clones with a day 37 peak had unconfirmed SARS-CoV-2 specificity.

The chain joins TRBV18 to TRBJ1-1, with 7 bases fitting TRBD1. The sample taken for sequencing was PBMCs or a T cell subset sorted from them (not recorded which). The receptor's source is a man in his late teens or twenties who had mild COVID-19 (a few samples of this study predate the infection). Cell type and time point are not known. The CDR3 coding sequence is TGTGCCAGCTCCCTCGACAGGGTCCGTACTGAAGCTTTCTTT. Its protein is CASSLDRVRTEAFF.